This entry lists 26 T cell receptor beta chains sequenced from one sample in a study of blood T cell repertoires in COVID-19. Clones were sequenced by immunoSEQ multiplex PCR, and TCRdb holds only the in-frame ones, with some missing. In the table there are some 250,000 clones, approximately 90% of which are singletons. Material for sequencing was PBMCs or T cells enriched from blood (not recorded which). Every receptor here comes from a human donor in a cohort exposed to, infected with or recovered from COVID-19 (not recorded which). The donor label of this sample is uncertain.

This chain uses TRBV9 with TRBJ2-7; 11 nucleotides agree with TRBD1. Germline values: CDR1 SGDLS, CDR2 YYNGEE. Trimming took 4 bases from V and 5 from J; bases not matched to a gene: 5. The CDR3 is 14 residues long. The CDR3 DNA reads as TGTGCCAGCAGCTCTGGACAGGGGGCGGACGAGCAGTACTTC. This gives the protein CASSSGQGADEQYF.

Notes on this clone: Mismatch with germline at one junction end may stem from a read error. CDR3 protein: CASSVPEGVPPDF. The CDR3 nucleotides read TGTGCCAGCAGTGTGCCGGAAGGAGTTCCTCCGGACTTC. The V gene is TRBV28, the J gene TRBJ2-7; no clear D. The CDR3 has 13 residues. Germline values: CDR1 MDHEN, CDR2 SYDVKM. Full variable domain (outside the CDR3, taken from reference TRBV28 and TRBJ2-7): DVKVTQSSRYLVKRTGEKVFLECVQDMDHENMFWYRQDPGLGLRLIYFSYDVKMKEKGDIPEGYSVSREKKERFSLILESASTNQTSMYLCASSVPEGVPPDFGPGTRLTVT.

The chain is built from TRBV6-1 and TRBJ1-1; D is undetermined. V lost 3 bases, J lost 0 bases, and 5 bases lay in between. Germline V gene lookup returns CDR1 MNHNS and CDR2 SASEGT. The CDR3 is made up of 13 amino acids. CDR3: CASSDVMNTEAFF. The DNA for the CDR3 is TGTGCCAGCAGTGATGTTATGAACACTGAAGCTTTCTTT.

The rearrangement links TRBV4-1 to TRBJ1-2; TRBD1 matches at 8 bases. CDR3 length: 18 residues. The V segment lost 1 base and the J segment 2 bases; nucleotides outside the gene matches: 12. CDR1 is MGHRA and CDR2 is YSYEKL in the germline V gene. The CDR3 DNA follows: TGCGCCAGCAGCCAAGCGACTGTGGGACAGGTCCCCAACTATGGCTACACCTTC. It yields the protein CASSQATVGQVPNYGYTF.

The gene calls are TRBV18 and TRBJ1-1; possible D gene TRBD1, 6 bases. CDR1 is KGHSH, CDR2 LQKENI, per germline. This CDR3 region has 13 residues. The V end was cut by 7 bases, the J end by 7 bases, with 16 bases between. The CDR3: CASLMRTASEAFF. The CDR3 region has the DNA TGTGCCAGCTTGATGCGGACAGCAAGTGAAGCTTTCTTT.

The chain couples TRBV25-1 to TRBJ2-7, with D unresolved. Trimming left V 4 bases short and J 2 bases short, with 12 bases between. The germline CDR1 and CDR2 sequences are MGHDK and SYGVNS. The CDR3 has 14 residues. The CDR3 region is CASSGAGPPYEQYF. In nucleotides, the CDR3 is TGTGCCAGCAGTGGTGCAGGTCCCCCCTACGAGCAGTACTTC.

The gene calls are TRBV19 and TRBJ1-5; D remains unclear. The CDR3 is 15 residues long. The V gene's germline CDR1 is LNHDA and CDR2 SQIVND (reference sequence). Trimming pared 5 bases from V and 0 bases from J, leaving 11 bases between. The CDR3: CASSPLGDSNQPQHF. The CDR3 coding sequence is TGTGCCAGTAGTCCTCTTGGAGATAGCAATCAGCCCCAGCATTTT.

V usage is TRBV29-1 and J usage is TRBJ1-1; D may be TRBD1 (6 bases). V lost 6 bases, J lost 12 bases, and 14 bases lay in between. The germline V gene encodes CDR1 SQVTM and CDR2 ANQGSEA. This CDR3 is built from 10 residues. This chain's CDR3 is CSVETGMTFF. For the CDR3, the DNA is TGCAGCGTGGAAACAGGGATGACTTTCTTT.

The CDR3 here is CASSPPKMTGGIETQYF. The CDR3 nucleotides read TGTGCCAGCTCACCACCCAAAATGACAGGGGGCATCGAGACCCAGTACTTC. The chain joins TRBV18 to TRBJ2-5, with 10 bases identical to TRBD1. The CDR3 extends over 17 amino acids. The V gene's germline CDR1 is KGHSH and CDR2 LQKENI. With V trimmed by 0 bases and J by 5 bases, 9 bases remained unmatched.

V usage is TRBV23-1 and J usage is TRBJ1-5, with 7 bases aligning to TRBD1. TRBV23-1 is placed among ORFs of uncertain function. The CDR3 runs 18 residues. The V gene end was trimmed by 3 bases and the J gene end by 0 bases; junction bases not matched to a gene: 11. The CDR3 reads CASSHRRQGIGSNQPQHF. As DNA, the CDR3 is TGCGCCAGCAGTCACCGCCGACAGGGAATTGGTAGCAATCAGCCCCAGCATTTT.

The chain couples TRBV29-1 to TRBJ1-4, with D maybe TRBD1 (6 bases). The CDR3 loop spans 13 amino acids. Per germline, CDR1 SQVTM and CDR2 ANQGSEA. V shed 6 bases and J shed 7 bases, with 15 bases lying between them. Written as DNA, the CDR3 is TGCAGCGTACAGGGCGGCGTAAGTGAAAAACTGTTTTTT. Its translation is CSVQGGVSEKLFF.

The rearrangement uses TRBV24-1 and TRBJ2-3, with D unresolved. Per the germline V gene, CDR1 is KGHDR and CDR2 is SFDVKD. There are 17 residues in the CDR3. V gave up 4 bases and J gave up 4 bases, with 20 bases separating them. The CDR3 bases are TGTGCCACCAGTGACCCCCGCAGGTCAGAAAAGTCAGATACGCAGTATTTT. It is translated as CATSDPRRSEKSDTQYF.

The chain links TRBV4-3 to TRBJ1-4; TRBD1 matches at 8 bases. The CDR3 loop spans 14 amino acids. The trim removed 1 base at V and 8 bases at J, leaving 3 bases unmatched. Germline CDR1 is LGHNA and CDR2 is YSLEER. The CDR3, as DNA: TGCGCCAGCAGCCAAGGACAGGGGTGGGAAAAACTGTTTTTT. Its translation: CASSQGQGWEKLFF.

The genes are TRBV12-2 and TRBJ1-6; the D call of TRBD1 is as the table states it, not checked on the DNA. TRBV12-2 is termed a pseudogene. This CDR3 contains 14 residues. CDR3 sequence (DNA): TGTGCAAGTCGCCAGATTGGTCATAATTCACCCCTCCACTTT. Protein sequence: CASRQIGHNSPLHF.

The J gene is TRBJ1-5, the V gene TRBV7-3; D might be TRBD1 (6 bases). V was cut by 4 bases and J by 7 bases, with 11 bases left in between. The CDR3 covers 13 residues. Germline lookup yields CDR1 SGHTA and CDR2 FQGTGA. Written as DNA, the CDR3 is TGTGCCAGCAGCTACAGGGTAGGACAGCCCCAGCATTTT. Protein product: CASSYRVGQPQHF.

V is TRBV5-1 and J is TRBJ1-2; 7 nucleotides line up with TRBD1. The CDR3 totals 14 residues. Looked up from germline, CDR1 is SGHRS and CDR2 is YFSETQ. Trimming cost V 4 bases and J 4 bases; bases outside gene matches: 7. The CDR3 is CASSRGTESYGYTF. DNA for the CDR3: TGCGCCAGCAGCCGTGGGACAGAATCCTATGGCTACACCTTC.

The V and J genes are TRBV7-2 and TRBJ2-3, with a tentative D call TRBD2 (6 bases). Trimming cost V 2 bases and J 0 bases, with 15 bases left between them. Germline V gene lookup returns CDR1 SGHTA and CDR2 FQGNSA. The CDR3 is 17 residues long. DNA of the CDR3: TGTGCCAGCAGCTTACTTAGCGGAGTACTTAGCACAGATACGCAGTATTTT. As protein: CASSLLSGVLSTDTQYF.

In this sample, this clone turned up once. This CDR3 is also generated by other DNA sequences in the sample. This chain joins TRBV6-1 and TRBJ1-5; maybe TRBD1 (5 bases). The CDR3 is 14 residues long. V gave up 1 base and J gave up 5 bases, with 9 bases separating them. Germline V gene data show CDR1 as MNHNS and CDR2 as SASEGT. CDR3 protein: CASSEVTEYQPQHF. CDR3 sequence (DNA): TGTGCCAGCAGTGAAGTGACAGAATATCAGCCCCAGCATTTT.

The chain uses TRBV24-1 and TRBJ2-3; possibly TRBD1 for D (6 bases). Germline CDR1 KGHDR, CDR2 SFDVKD. This CDR3 region has 17 residues. Trimming removed 9 bases at V and 2 bases at J, with 23 bases between. The CDR3 is CATRGRGTLGATDTQYF. As DNA, the CDR3 is TGTGCCACCCGTGGCAGGGGAACCCTGGGGGCCACAGATACGCAGTATTTT.

The CDR3 is CASSFAWGGFGGYTF. The CDR3 coding sequence is TGTGCCAGCAGCTTTGCGTGGGGGGGCTTCGGTGGCTACACCTTC. The V and J genes are TRBV7-2 and TRBJ1-2, with D possibly TRBD1 on 6 matching bases. This CDR3 contains 15 residues. Germline V gene data show CDR1 as SGHTA and CDR2 as FQGNSA. The V end lost 3 bases, the J end lost 7 bases, and 18 bases lay between the germline ends.

The sample holds one count of this clone. This chain links TRBV10-3 with TRBJ1-4; TRBD1 aligns across 8 bases. The CDR3 is made up of 17 amino acids. J lost 0 bases, V lost 10 bases, and 13 bases had no gene match. Looked up from germline, CDR1 is ENHRY and CDR2 is SYGVKD. The CDR3 nucleotides are TGTGCCAGCGGACAGGGACGGGTTAGGGCAACTAATGAAAAACTGTTTTTT. It encodes CASGQGRVRATNEKLFF.

The chain carries TRBV5-8 and TRBJ1-5; 8 bases align to TRBD1. This CDR3 contains 16 residues. Germline values: CDR1 SGHTS, CDR2 YDEGEE. The ends lost 2 bases at V and 7 bases at J; junction bases unmatched: 11. For the CDR3, the DNA is TGTGCCAGCAGCTTTATTGGGACAGGTGCCCAACAGCCCCAGCATTTT. This sequence encodes CASSFIGTGAQQPQHF.

The rearrangement links TRBV27 to TRBJ1-1; TRBD1 is a possible D gene (5 bases). CDR1 is MNHEY and CDR2 is SMNVEV in the germline V gene (reference sequence). The CDR3 runs 14 residues. Trimming pared 0 bases from V and 5 bases from J, leaving 10 bases between. Written as DNA, the CDR3 is TGTGCCAGCAGTTTATCTGGGGCGCGAACTGAAGCTTTCTTT. Encoded protein: CASSLSGARTEAFF.

As for this clone: The germline gene is not matched at one end of the junction; a read error may be the cause. The chain employs TRBV28 and TRBJ2-5; the D is unclear. CDR1 is MDHEN, CDR2 SYDVKM, per germline. The CDR3 extends over 14 amino acids. CDR3 region: CASGFSGFLETQYF. CDR3 DNA sequence: TGTGCCAGCGGTTTCTCCGGGTTTTTAGAGACCCAGTACTTC. The full variable domain, rest sourced from reference TRBV28 and TRBJ2-5, is DVKVTQSSRYLVKRTGEKVFLECVQDMDHENMFWYRQDPGLGLRLIYFSYDVKMKEKGDIPEGYSVSREKKERFSLILESASTNQTSMYLCASGFSGFLETQYFGPGTRLLVL.

A single count supports this clone. The genes are TRBV7-8 and TRBJ2-1; 7 bases line up with TRBD2. V shed 9 bases, J shed 7 bases, and the junction held 15 bases outside the gene matches. Germline V gene data show CDR1 as SGHVS and CDR2 as FQNEAQ. The CDR3 contains 15 residues. CDR3 sequence (DNA): TGTGCCAGTAGACCCGGAGGACTAGAGACGAATGAGCAGTTCTTC. The encoded protein is CASRPGGLETNEQFF. Based on the CDR3 plus reference TRBV7-8 and TRBJ2-1, the full variable domain is GAGVSQSPRYKVAKRGQDVALRCDPISGHVSLFWYQQALGQGPEFLTYFQNEAQLDKSGLPSDRFFAERPEGSVSTLKIQRTQQEDSAVYLCASRPGGLETNEQFFGPGTRLTVL.

Only one count was recorded for this clone. For the CDR3, the DNA is TGTGCCAGCAGCCGGGACACTCTCCGAGATACGCAGTATTTT. It yields the protein CASSRDTLRDTQYF. The V gene is TRBV7-9, the J gene TRBJ2-3, with D possibly TRBD1 on 6 matching bases. The CDR3 spans 14 residues. The germline gives CDR1 SEHNR, CDR2 FQNEAQ (reference sequence). V lost 5 bases and J lost 5, with 14 bases in between.